This TCR beta chain was captured by sequencing in a study of Ad26.COV2.S vaccination and SARS-CoV-2 variants. Study-level information: Once or twice, 56 days apart, Ad26.COV2.S was delivered intramuscularly.

Sequenced by immunoSEQ multiplex PCR; TCRdb stores in-frame clones only, minus some. Of 250,000 to 300,000 clones listed, 70% to 90% are singletons. Worth noting for this clone: As yet, its antigen is unknown.

Study outcomes and limitations: Recipients given vaccine exceeded placebo recipients in spike-specific TCR breadth.

Treatment specified: about 20 received Ad26.COV2.S at low or high dose, single or two shots; several received placebo; per-sample allocation not given. Material that was analyzed had been drawn on day 63 after the first vaccine or placebo injection. Based in Boston, the donor was an adult of 18-55 years. An Ad26 vector carrying the Wuhan-strain SARS-CoV-2 spike served as the vaccine. The CDR3 spans 15 residues. The chain carries TRBV21-1 and TRBJ2-7; no DNA check was done on the table's D call, TRBD1. TRBV21-1 corresponds to a pseudogene. This clonotype was obtained from a person aged 18-65 years who received the Ad26.COV2.S COVID-19 vaccine or a placebo. The material sequenced was peripheral blood, taken in a trial of Ad26.COV2.S vaccine versus placebo. The CDR3 reads CASSKARDKSYEQYF. The CDR3 DNA reads as TGTGCCAGCAGCAAAGCCCGGGACAAGTCCTACGAGCAGTACTTC.